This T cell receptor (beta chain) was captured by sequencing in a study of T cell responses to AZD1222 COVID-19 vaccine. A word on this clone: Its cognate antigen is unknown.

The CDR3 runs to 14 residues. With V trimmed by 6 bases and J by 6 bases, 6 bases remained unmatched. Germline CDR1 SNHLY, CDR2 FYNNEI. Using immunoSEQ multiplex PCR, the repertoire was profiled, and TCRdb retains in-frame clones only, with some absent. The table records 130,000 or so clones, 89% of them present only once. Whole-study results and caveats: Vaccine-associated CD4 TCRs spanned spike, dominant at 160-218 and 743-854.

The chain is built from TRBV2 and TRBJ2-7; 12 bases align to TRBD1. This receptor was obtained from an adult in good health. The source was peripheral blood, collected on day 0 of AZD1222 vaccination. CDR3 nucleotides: TGTGCCAGCAGGACCGGGACAGGGGGCTTCGAGCAGTACTTC. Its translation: CASRTGTGGFEQYF.